This is a list of T cell receptor beta chains from one sample in a study of T cells expressing NK-cell markers. From the 5' RACE reads, TCRdb lists one entry per CDR3 protein and no DNA. The sample includes 500,000 to 700,000 distinct CDR3 sequences. The sample was blood T cells: a sorted CD56 or NKG2C T cell subset, CD4+ or CD8+ T cells, or bulk PBMC T cells (not recorded which). These receptors were obtained from a man between 18 and 29 years old in good health. The CDR3 runs from the conserved cysteine through the conserved F or W. The order of the fields is CDR3 protein, J gene, V gene.

CDR3aa: CASSPDNSGANVLTF
j_gene: TRBJ2-6
v_gene: TRBV6-5

CDR3aa: CASSLEVRGESRDEQFF
j_gene: TRBJ2-1
v_gene: TRBV5-1

CDR3aa: CASTSGWADTQYF
j_gene: TRBJ2-3
v_gene: TRBV5-1

CDR3aa: CAWSTGENNEQFF
j_gene: TRBJ2-1
v_gene: TRBV30

CDR3aa: CSARDSTSGSSGANVLTF
j_gene: TRBJ2-6
v_gene: TRBV20-1

CDR3aa: CASSYSRLAGNEQFF
j_gene: TRBJ2-1
v_gene: TRBV6-5

CDR3aa: CASRGSSNQPQHF
j_gene: TRBJ1-5
v_gene: TRBV12-3/TRBV12-4

CDR3aa: CASSSRQGGVDTQYF
j_gene: TRBJ2-3
v_gene: TRBV7-8

CDR3aa: CSAMSEIDQPQHF
j_gene: TRBJ1-5
v_gene: TRBV20-1

CDR3aa: CASSQEGASGRRDTQYF
j_gene: TRBJ2-3
v_gene: TRBV4-2

CDR3aa: CASSVAGRPSYNEQFF
j_gene: TRBJ2-1
v_gene: TRBV9

CDR3aa: CATSDFSATSYNEQFF
j_gene: TRBJ2-1
v_gene: TRBV24-1

CDR3aa: CASSSTSDREKLFF
j_gene: TRBJ1-4
v_gene: TRBV5-1

CDR3aa: CASSLRTLKGPEKLFF
j_gene: TRBJ1-4
v_gene: TRBV11-2

CDR3aa: CASSLGAPLGTDTQYF
j_gene: TRBJ2-3
v_gene: TRBV7-2

CDR3aa: CASSPQGPSGSLETQYF
j_gene: TRBJ2-5
v_gene: TRBV6-1

CDR3aa: CASTTDGVGLFF
j_gene: TRBJ2-1
v_gene: TRBV19

CDR3aa: CASSYLGSGGNEQFF
j_gene: TRBJ2-1
v_gene: TRBV6-5

CDR3aa: CASGGRDYNTGELFF
j_gene: TRBJ2-2
v_gene: TRBV6-2/TRBV6-3

CDR3aa: CASSQVFLETRREQYF
j_gene: TRBJ2-7
v_gene: TRBV4-2

CDR3aa: CSAKREWTSRPGELFF
j_gene: TRBJ2-2
v_gene: TRBV20-1